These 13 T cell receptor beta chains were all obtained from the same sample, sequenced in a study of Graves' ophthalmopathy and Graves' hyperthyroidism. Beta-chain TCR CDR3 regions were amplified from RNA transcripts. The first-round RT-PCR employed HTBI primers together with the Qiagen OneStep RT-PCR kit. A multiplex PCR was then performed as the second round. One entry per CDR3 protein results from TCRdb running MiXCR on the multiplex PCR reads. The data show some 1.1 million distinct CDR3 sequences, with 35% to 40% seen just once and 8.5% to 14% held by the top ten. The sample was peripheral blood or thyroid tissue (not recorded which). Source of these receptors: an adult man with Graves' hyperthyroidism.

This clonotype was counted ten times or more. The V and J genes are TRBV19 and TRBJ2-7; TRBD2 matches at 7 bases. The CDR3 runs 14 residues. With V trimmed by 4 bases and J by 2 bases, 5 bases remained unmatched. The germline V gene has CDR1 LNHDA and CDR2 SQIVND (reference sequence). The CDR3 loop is CASSREGVPYEQYF. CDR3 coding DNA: TGTGCCAGTAGTAGGGAGGGAGTTCCCTACGAGCAGTACTTC.

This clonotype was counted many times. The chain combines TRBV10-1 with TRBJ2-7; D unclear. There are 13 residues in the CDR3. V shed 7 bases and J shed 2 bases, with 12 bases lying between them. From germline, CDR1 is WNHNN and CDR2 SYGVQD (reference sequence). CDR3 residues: CASTILRAYEQYF. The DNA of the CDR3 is TGCGCCAGCACTATCTTACGGGCCTACGAGCAGTACTTC.

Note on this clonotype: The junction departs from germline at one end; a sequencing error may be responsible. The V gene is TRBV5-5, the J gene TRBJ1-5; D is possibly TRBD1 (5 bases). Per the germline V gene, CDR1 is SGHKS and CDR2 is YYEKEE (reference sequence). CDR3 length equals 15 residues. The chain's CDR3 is CASSFSRVSNQSQHF. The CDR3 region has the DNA TGTGCCAGCAGCTTCAGCAGGGTCTCCAATCAGTCCCAGCATTTT.

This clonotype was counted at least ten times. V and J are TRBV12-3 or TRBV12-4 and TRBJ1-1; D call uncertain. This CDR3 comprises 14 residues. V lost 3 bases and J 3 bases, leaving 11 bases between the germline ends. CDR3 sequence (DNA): TGTGCCAGCAGTTTTCGAAGCCGGGACACTGAAGCTTTCTTT. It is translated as CASSFRSRDTEAFF.

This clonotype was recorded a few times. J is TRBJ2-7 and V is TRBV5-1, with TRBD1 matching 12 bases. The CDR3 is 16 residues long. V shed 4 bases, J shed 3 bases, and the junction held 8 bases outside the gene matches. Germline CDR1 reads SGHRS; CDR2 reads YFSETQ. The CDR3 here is CASSRSGQGAFYEQYF. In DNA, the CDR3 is TGCGCCAGCAGCCGATCGGGACAGGGGGCCTTCTACGAGCAGTACTTC. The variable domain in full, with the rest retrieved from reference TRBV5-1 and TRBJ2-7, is KAGVTQTPRYLIKTRGQQVTLSCSPISGHRSVSWYQQTPGQGLQFLFEYFSETQRNKGNFPGRFSGRQFSNSRSEMNVSTLELGDSALYLCASSRSGQGAFYEQYFGPGTRLTVT.

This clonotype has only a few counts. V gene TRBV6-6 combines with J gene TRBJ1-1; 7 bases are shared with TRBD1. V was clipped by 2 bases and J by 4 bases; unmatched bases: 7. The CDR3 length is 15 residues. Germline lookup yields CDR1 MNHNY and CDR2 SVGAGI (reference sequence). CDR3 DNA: TGTGCCAGCAGTTACCGACAGGGACTAGGCACTGAAGCTTTCTTT. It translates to CASSYRQGLGTEAFF.

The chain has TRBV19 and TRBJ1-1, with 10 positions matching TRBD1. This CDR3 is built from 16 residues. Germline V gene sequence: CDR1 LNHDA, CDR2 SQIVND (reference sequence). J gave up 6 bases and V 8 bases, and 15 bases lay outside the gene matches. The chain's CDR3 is CASQPGQGFRDSEAFF. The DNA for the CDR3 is TGTGCCAGTCAACCGGGACAGGGGTTTCGGGATTCTGAAGCTTTCTTT. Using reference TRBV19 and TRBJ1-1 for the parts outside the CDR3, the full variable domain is DGGITQSPKYLFRKEGQNVTLSCEQNLNHDAMYWYRQDPGQGLRLIYYSQIVNDFQKGDIAEGYSVSREKKESFPLTVTSAQKNPTAFYLCASQPGQGFRDSEAFFGQGTRLTVV.

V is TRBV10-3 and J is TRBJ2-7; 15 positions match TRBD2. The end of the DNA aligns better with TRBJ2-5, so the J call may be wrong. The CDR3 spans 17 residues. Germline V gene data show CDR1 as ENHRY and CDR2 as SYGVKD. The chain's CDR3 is CAISEFWTSGGAETQYF. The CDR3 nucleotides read TGTGCCATCAGTGAGTTCTGGACTAGCGGGGGGGCGGAGACCCAGTACTTC.

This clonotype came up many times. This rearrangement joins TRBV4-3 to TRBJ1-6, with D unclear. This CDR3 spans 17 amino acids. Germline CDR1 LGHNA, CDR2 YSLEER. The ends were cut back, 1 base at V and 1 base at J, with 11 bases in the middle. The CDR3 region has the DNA TGCGCCAGCAGCCAAGGCGTATATCGGTCCTATAATTCACCCCTCCACTTT. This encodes CASSQGVYRSYNSPLHF.

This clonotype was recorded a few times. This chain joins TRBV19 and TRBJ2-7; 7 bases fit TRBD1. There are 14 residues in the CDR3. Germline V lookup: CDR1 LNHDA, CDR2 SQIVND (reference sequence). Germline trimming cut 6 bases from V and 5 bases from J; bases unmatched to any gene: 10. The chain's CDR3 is CASRPSTGADEQYF. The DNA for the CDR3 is TGTGCCAGTAGGCCCTCCACAGGGGCCGACGAGCAGTACTTC.

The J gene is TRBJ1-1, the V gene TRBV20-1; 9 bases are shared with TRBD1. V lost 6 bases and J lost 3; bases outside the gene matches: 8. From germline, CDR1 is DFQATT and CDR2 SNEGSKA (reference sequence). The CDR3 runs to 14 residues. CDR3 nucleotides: TGCAGTGCGCGACAGGGGGTTGCGCACACTGAAGCTTTCTTT. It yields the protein CSARQGVAHTEAFF.

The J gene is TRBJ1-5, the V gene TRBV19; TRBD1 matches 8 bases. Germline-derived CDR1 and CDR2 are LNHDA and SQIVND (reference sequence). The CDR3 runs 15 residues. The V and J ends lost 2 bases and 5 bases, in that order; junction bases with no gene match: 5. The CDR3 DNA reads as TGTGCCAGTAGTATAAGACAGGGGAGCGATCAGCCCCAGCATTTT. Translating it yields CASSIRQGSDQPQHF.

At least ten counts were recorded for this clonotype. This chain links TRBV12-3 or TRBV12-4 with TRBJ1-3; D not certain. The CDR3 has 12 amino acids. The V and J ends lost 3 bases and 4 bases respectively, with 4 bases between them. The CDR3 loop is CASSFGGNTIYF. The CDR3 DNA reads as TGTGCCAGCAGTTTCGGGGGAAACACCATATATTTT.